This is a list of T cell receptor beta chains from one sample in a study of Ad26.COV2.S vaccination and SARS-CoV-2 variants. TCRdb keeps only in-frame clones here, not all; method: immunoSEQ multiplex PCR. The data contain roughly 700,000 clones, around 89% of them singletons. The material sequenced was peripheral blood, taken in a trial of Ad26.COV2.S vaccine versus placebo. The receptors were sampled from a person aged 18 to 59 who received the Ad26.COV2.S COVID-19 vaccine or a placebo. CDR3s include the opening cysteine and the closing phenylalanine or tryptophan. D genes are given only for firm matches.

j_call,d_call,v_call,cdr3_aa
TRBJ1-2,NA,TRBV18,CASSPQEGFYGYTF
TRBJ1-3,NA,TRBV30,CAWNVAGTTGNTIYF
TRBJ1-5,NA,TRBV27,CASSSGYQPQHF
TRBJ2-7,TRBD2,TRBV5-4,CASSLGGPLAGGYYEQYF
TRBJ2-7,NA,TRBV15,CATSRDSGRSSYEQYF
TRBJ2-1,NA,TRBV29-1,CSVARLGGYNEQFF
TRBJ2-1,NA,TRBV3-1/TRBV3-2,CASSQDLGVPYNEQFF
TRBJ1-1,NA,TRBV30,CAWSTYLNTEAFF
TRBJ2-7,TRBD1,TRBV6-5,CASSYGDSLSSYEQYF
TRBJ1-4,TRBD1,TRBV19,CASSLRTGSNEKLFF
TRBJ2-2,TRBD1,TRBV19,CASSTRTGGLTGELFF
TRBJ1-4,NA,TRBV7-8,CASSLGVGGGGEKLFF
TRBJ2-1,NA,TRBV11-3,CASSLGPGPNEQFF
TRBJ2-4,NA,TRBV5-8,CASSLLANIQYF
TRBJ2-7,TRBD1,TRBV6-5,CASSRDSATYEQYF
TRBJ2-7,TRBD2,TRBV15,CATSSGTSGRRLHEQYF
TRBJ2-1,NA,TRBV9,CASSTGMSYNEQFF
TRBJ2-7,TRBD2,TRBV27,CATRGSGRYEQYF
TRBJ2-3,NA,TRBV5-6,CASSLAGLLTQYF
TRBJ2-7,NA,TRBV5-1,CASSLSGPYEQYF
TRBJ2-6,NA,TRBV6-6,CASNDGPSGANVLTF
TRBJ2-5,NA,TRBV7-2,CASSFRFGGAETQYF
TRBJ1-6,NA,TRBV11-2,CASSPPSGGRLSYNSPLHF
TRBJ2-7,NA,TRBV11-3,CASSFRNDEQYF
TRBJ2-1,TRBD2,TRBV3-1/TRBV3-2,CASRGLAGVEQFF
TRBJ2-2,NA,TRBV4-2,CASSQGIGQGPGELFF
TRBJ2-1,NA,TRBV12-3/TRBV12-4,CASSFGNLQFF
TRBJ2-3,TRBD1,TRBV18,CASSRTGGTDTQYF
TRBJ2-2,TRBD2,TRBV24-1,CATSGRGPGELFF
TRBJ2-7,NA,TRBV10-2,CASRATESYEQYF
TRBJ1-5,NA,TRBV27,CASSLRGGHQPQHF
TRBJ2-1,TRBD2,TRBV5-1,CASSLTAGAVNEQFF
TRBJ1-2,NA,TRBV12-3/TRBV12-4,CASNKGAQWGYTF
TRBJ2-7,NA,TRBV18,CASSPIGNEQYF
TRBJ2-1,TRBD1,TRBV7-9,CAIRPGQGYNEQFF
TRBJ1-1,NA,TRBV9,CASSVDQAPVEAFF
TRBJ1-2,NA,TRBV5-1,CASSFPDLSGYTF
TRBJ2-2,NA,TRBV5-5,CASSFQEGAGTGELFF
TRBJ2-2,TRBD2,TRBV7-2,CASSPQLASTGELFF
TRBJ2-2,NA,TRBV7-9,CASSFVTGELFF
TRBJ1-3,NA,TRBV7-2,CASSLVAAGGNTIYF
TRBJ2-7,TRBD1,TRBV5-1,CASSLVRAARTGDEQYF
TRBJ2-1,NA,TRBV5-6,CASSPRVAGLREQFF
TRBJ1-1,NA,TRBV7-9,CASSLEGGTEAFF
TRBJ2-3,TRBD2,TRBV20-1,CSASGGGVADTQYF
TRBJ2-2,NA,TRBV5-1,CASSFEGGRTGELFF
TRBJ2-7,NA,TRBV6-5,CASSLADAYEQYF
TRBJ2-1,NA,TRBV4-2,CASSQARGSTRHYNEQFF
TRBJ1-1,NA,TRBV27,CASNPVRGVTGEAFF
TRBJ2-7,NA,TRBV6-6,CASTPVLGVHEQYF
TRBJ1-1,NA,TRBV6-5,CASTGGNMNTEAFF
TRBJ2-5,NA,TRBV5-4,CASSLGWGKETQYF
TRBJ2-1,NA,TRBV21-1,CASSKEETSGSRSYNEQFF
TRBJ2-3,NA,TRBV6-2/TRBV6-3,CASSYWEITDTQYF
TRBJ1-4,TRBD1,TRBV10-3,CATQPGQGGEKLFF